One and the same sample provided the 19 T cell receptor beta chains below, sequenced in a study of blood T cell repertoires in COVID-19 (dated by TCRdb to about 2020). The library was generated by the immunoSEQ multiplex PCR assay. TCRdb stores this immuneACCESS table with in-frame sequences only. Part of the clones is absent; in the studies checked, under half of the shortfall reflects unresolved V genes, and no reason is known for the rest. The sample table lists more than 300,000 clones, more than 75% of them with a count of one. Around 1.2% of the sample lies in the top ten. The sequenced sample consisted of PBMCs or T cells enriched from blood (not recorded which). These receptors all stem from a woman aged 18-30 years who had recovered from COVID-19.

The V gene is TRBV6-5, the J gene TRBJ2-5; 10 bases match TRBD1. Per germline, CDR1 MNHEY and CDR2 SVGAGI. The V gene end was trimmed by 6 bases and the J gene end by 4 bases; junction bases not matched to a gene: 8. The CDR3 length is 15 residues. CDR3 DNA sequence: TGTGCCAGCAGGCCGACAGGGGGCTCGTCAGAGACCCAGTACTTC. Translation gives CASRPTGGSSETQYF.

The CDR3 sequence: CASSHSSGKLFF. Here the CDR3 DNA reads TGCGCCAGCAGCCATTCGAGCGGGAAACTGTTTTTT. The V call is TRBV4-1, the J call TRBJ1-4; no clear D. In germline, CDR1 is MGHRA, CDR2 YSYEKL. Trimming removed 3 bases from V and 11 bases from J, with 10 bases in between. The CDR3 sequence is 12 residues long.

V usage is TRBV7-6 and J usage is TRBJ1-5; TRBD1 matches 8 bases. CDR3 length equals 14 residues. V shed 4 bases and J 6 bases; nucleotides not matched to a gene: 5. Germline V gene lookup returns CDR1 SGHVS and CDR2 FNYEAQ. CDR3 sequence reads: CASSSGQESQPQHF. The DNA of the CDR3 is TGTGCCAGCAGCTCGGGACAGGAGAGTCAGCCCCAGCATTTT.

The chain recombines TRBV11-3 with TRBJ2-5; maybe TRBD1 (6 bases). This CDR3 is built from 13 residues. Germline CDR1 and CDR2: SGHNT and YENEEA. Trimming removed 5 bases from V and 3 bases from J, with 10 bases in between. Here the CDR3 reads CASSPRDKETQYF. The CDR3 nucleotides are TGTGCCAGCAGCCCCCGGGACAAAGAGACCCAGTACTTC.

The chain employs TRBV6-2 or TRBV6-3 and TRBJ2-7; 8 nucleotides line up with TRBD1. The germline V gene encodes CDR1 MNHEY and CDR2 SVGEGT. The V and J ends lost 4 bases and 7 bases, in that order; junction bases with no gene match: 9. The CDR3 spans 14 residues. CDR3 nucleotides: TGTGCCAGCAGTTTAGTAGGACAGGGTCCTGAGCAGTACTTC. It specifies CASSLVGQGPEQYF.

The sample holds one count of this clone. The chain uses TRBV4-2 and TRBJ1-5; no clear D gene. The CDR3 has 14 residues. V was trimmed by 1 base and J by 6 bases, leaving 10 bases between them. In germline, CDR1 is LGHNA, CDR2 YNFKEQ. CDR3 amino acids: CASSQVEEIQPQHF. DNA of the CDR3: TGTGCCAGCAGCCAAGTAGAGGAGATTCAGCCCCAGCATTTT.

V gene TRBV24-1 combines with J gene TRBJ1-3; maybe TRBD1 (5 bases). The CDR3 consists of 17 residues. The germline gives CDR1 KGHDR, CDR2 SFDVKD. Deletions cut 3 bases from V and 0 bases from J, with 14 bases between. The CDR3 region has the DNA TGTGCCACCAGTGATGCTACCCCAGGGATCTCTGGAAACACCATATATTTT. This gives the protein CATSDATPGISGNTIYF.

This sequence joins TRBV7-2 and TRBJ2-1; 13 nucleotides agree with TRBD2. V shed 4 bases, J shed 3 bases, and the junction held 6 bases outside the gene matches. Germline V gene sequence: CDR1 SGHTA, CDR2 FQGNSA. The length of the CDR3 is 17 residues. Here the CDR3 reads CASSSRLAGGNYNEQFF. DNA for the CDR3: TGTGCCAGCAGCTCGCGACTAGCGGGGGGTAACTACAATGAGCAGTTCTTC.

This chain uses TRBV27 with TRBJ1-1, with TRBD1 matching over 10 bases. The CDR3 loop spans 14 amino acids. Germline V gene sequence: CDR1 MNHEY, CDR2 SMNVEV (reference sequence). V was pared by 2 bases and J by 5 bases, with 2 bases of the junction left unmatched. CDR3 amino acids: CASSLGQGGTEAFF. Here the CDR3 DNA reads TGTGCCAGCAGTTTAGGACAGGGGGGAACTGAAGCTTTCTTT.

The CDR3 reads CASSPSGAQETQYF. DNA for the CDR3: TGTGCCAGCAGCCCGAGCGGGGCCCAAGAGACCCAGTACTTC. The rearrangement uses TRBV7-2 and TRBJ2-5; 7 nucleotides align to TRBD2. Germline trimming cut 5 bases from V and 1 base from J; bases unmatched to any gene: 4. The CDR3 spans 14 residues. Germline V CDR1 and CDR2: SGHTA, FQGNSA. Filled out from reference TRBV7-2 and TRBJ2-5, the complete variable domain reads GAGVSQSPSNKVTEKGKDVELRCDPISGHTALYWYRQSLGQGLEFLIYFQGNSAPDKSGLPSDRFSAERTGGSVSTLTIQRTQQEDSAVYLCASSPSGAQETQYFGPGTRLLVL.

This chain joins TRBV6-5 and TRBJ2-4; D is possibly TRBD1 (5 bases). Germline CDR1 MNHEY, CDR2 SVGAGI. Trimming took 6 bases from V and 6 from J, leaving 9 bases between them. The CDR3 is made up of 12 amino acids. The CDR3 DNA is TGTGCCAGCAGACAGGAAGGAAACATTCAGTACTTC. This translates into CASRQEGNIQYF.

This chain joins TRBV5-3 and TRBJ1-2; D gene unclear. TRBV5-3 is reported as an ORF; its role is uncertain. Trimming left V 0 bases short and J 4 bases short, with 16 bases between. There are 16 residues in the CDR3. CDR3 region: CARSLVLVPPTYGYTF. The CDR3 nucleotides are TGTGCCAGAAGCTTGGTTTTGGTGCCGCCTACCTATGGCTACACCTTC.

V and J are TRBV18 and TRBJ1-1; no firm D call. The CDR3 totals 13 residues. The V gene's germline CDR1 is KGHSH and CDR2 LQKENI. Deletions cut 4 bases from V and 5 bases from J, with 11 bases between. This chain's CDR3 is CASSQVSSTEAFF. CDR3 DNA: TGTGCCAGCTCACAAGTTTCGAGTACTGAAGCTTTCTTT.

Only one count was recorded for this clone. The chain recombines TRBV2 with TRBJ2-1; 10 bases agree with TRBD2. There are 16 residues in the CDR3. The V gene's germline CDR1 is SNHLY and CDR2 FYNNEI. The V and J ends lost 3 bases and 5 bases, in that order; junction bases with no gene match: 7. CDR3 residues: CASSDPSSGGDNEQFF. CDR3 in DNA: TGTGCCAGCAGTGATCCGAGCAGCGGGGGGGACAATGAGCAGTTCTTC.

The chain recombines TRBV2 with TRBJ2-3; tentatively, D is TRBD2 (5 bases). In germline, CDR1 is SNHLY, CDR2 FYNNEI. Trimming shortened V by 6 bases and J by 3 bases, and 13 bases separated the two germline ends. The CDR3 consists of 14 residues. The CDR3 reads CASRDLLGTDTQYF. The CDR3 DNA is TGTGCCAGCAGGGACTTGCTTGGGACAGATACGCAGTATTTT.

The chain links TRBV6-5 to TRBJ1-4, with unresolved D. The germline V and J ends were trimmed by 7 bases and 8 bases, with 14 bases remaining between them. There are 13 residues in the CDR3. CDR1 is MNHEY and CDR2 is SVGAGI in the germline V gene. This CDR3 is CASTAGPWEKLFF. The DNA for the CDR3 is TGTGCCAGCACGGCAGGTCCCTGGGAAAAACTGTTTTTT.

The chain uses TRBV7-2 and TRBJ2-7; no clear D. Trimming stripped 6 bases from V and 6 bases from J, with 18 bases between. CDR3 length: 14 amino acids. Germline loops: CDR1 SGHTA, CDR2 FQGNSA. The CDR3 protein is CASSSTAPSTEQYF. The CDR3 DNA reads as TGTGCCAGCAGTTCCACCGCCCCTTCTACCGAGCAGTACTTC.

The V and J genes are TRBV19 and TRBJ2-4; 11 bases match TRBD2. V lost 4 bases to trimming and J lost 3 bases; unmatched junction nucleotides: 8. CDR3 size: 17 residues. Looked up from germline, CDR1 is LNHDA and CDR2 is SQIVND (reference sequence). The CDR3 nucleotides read TGTGCCAGTAGTACTTTACTAGCGGGGGTTTTCAAAAACATTCAGTACTTC. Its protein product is CASSTLLAGVFKNIQYF.

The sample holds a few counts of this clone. The CDR3 is CASSMGGRTYGYTF. The CDR3 region has the DNA TGTGCCAGTAGTATGGGTGGGCGAACCTATGGCTACACCTTC. This chain uses TRBV19 with TRBJ1-2; D call uncertain. The CDR3 has 14 residues. V was clipped by 3 bases and J by 4 bases, with 12 bases between them. Germline V gene sequence: CDR1 LNHDA, CDR2 SQIVND (reference sequence).